This TCR beta chain was sequenced during a study of spatial heterogeneity in lung cancer. At the level of the study: Every unique TCR and UMI combination, on average, appeared more than ten times in raw reads.

Time point reported: blood at routine non-recurrence follow-up after resection. Sequencing of whole RNA from tumor, nontumor lung or frozen PBMC involved no sorting. Each molecule of TCR cDNA was tagged with one unique molecular identifier. From the 5' RACE reads, TCRdb called clonotypes with MiXCR, one entry per CDR3 protein. The sample shows tens of thousands of distinct CDR3 sequences, approximately 5.5% of them seen only once. This clonotype was detected ten times or more. This clonotype was sampled from a male donor with early-stage non-small cell lung cancer. The sequencing here drew on PBMCs, taken at follow-up.

CDR3 sequence: CASSLLGGQGGNQPQHF. In DNA form, the CDR3 reads TGTGCCAGCAGCTTGTTAGGAGGGCAAGGTGGCAATCAGCCCCAGCATTTT. The chain has TRBV5-6 and TRBJ1-5; D unresolved. Trimming pared 1 base from V and 2 bases from J, leaving 16 bases between. The germline V gene has CDR1 SGHDT and CDR2 YYEEEE. The CDR3 runs 17 residues.